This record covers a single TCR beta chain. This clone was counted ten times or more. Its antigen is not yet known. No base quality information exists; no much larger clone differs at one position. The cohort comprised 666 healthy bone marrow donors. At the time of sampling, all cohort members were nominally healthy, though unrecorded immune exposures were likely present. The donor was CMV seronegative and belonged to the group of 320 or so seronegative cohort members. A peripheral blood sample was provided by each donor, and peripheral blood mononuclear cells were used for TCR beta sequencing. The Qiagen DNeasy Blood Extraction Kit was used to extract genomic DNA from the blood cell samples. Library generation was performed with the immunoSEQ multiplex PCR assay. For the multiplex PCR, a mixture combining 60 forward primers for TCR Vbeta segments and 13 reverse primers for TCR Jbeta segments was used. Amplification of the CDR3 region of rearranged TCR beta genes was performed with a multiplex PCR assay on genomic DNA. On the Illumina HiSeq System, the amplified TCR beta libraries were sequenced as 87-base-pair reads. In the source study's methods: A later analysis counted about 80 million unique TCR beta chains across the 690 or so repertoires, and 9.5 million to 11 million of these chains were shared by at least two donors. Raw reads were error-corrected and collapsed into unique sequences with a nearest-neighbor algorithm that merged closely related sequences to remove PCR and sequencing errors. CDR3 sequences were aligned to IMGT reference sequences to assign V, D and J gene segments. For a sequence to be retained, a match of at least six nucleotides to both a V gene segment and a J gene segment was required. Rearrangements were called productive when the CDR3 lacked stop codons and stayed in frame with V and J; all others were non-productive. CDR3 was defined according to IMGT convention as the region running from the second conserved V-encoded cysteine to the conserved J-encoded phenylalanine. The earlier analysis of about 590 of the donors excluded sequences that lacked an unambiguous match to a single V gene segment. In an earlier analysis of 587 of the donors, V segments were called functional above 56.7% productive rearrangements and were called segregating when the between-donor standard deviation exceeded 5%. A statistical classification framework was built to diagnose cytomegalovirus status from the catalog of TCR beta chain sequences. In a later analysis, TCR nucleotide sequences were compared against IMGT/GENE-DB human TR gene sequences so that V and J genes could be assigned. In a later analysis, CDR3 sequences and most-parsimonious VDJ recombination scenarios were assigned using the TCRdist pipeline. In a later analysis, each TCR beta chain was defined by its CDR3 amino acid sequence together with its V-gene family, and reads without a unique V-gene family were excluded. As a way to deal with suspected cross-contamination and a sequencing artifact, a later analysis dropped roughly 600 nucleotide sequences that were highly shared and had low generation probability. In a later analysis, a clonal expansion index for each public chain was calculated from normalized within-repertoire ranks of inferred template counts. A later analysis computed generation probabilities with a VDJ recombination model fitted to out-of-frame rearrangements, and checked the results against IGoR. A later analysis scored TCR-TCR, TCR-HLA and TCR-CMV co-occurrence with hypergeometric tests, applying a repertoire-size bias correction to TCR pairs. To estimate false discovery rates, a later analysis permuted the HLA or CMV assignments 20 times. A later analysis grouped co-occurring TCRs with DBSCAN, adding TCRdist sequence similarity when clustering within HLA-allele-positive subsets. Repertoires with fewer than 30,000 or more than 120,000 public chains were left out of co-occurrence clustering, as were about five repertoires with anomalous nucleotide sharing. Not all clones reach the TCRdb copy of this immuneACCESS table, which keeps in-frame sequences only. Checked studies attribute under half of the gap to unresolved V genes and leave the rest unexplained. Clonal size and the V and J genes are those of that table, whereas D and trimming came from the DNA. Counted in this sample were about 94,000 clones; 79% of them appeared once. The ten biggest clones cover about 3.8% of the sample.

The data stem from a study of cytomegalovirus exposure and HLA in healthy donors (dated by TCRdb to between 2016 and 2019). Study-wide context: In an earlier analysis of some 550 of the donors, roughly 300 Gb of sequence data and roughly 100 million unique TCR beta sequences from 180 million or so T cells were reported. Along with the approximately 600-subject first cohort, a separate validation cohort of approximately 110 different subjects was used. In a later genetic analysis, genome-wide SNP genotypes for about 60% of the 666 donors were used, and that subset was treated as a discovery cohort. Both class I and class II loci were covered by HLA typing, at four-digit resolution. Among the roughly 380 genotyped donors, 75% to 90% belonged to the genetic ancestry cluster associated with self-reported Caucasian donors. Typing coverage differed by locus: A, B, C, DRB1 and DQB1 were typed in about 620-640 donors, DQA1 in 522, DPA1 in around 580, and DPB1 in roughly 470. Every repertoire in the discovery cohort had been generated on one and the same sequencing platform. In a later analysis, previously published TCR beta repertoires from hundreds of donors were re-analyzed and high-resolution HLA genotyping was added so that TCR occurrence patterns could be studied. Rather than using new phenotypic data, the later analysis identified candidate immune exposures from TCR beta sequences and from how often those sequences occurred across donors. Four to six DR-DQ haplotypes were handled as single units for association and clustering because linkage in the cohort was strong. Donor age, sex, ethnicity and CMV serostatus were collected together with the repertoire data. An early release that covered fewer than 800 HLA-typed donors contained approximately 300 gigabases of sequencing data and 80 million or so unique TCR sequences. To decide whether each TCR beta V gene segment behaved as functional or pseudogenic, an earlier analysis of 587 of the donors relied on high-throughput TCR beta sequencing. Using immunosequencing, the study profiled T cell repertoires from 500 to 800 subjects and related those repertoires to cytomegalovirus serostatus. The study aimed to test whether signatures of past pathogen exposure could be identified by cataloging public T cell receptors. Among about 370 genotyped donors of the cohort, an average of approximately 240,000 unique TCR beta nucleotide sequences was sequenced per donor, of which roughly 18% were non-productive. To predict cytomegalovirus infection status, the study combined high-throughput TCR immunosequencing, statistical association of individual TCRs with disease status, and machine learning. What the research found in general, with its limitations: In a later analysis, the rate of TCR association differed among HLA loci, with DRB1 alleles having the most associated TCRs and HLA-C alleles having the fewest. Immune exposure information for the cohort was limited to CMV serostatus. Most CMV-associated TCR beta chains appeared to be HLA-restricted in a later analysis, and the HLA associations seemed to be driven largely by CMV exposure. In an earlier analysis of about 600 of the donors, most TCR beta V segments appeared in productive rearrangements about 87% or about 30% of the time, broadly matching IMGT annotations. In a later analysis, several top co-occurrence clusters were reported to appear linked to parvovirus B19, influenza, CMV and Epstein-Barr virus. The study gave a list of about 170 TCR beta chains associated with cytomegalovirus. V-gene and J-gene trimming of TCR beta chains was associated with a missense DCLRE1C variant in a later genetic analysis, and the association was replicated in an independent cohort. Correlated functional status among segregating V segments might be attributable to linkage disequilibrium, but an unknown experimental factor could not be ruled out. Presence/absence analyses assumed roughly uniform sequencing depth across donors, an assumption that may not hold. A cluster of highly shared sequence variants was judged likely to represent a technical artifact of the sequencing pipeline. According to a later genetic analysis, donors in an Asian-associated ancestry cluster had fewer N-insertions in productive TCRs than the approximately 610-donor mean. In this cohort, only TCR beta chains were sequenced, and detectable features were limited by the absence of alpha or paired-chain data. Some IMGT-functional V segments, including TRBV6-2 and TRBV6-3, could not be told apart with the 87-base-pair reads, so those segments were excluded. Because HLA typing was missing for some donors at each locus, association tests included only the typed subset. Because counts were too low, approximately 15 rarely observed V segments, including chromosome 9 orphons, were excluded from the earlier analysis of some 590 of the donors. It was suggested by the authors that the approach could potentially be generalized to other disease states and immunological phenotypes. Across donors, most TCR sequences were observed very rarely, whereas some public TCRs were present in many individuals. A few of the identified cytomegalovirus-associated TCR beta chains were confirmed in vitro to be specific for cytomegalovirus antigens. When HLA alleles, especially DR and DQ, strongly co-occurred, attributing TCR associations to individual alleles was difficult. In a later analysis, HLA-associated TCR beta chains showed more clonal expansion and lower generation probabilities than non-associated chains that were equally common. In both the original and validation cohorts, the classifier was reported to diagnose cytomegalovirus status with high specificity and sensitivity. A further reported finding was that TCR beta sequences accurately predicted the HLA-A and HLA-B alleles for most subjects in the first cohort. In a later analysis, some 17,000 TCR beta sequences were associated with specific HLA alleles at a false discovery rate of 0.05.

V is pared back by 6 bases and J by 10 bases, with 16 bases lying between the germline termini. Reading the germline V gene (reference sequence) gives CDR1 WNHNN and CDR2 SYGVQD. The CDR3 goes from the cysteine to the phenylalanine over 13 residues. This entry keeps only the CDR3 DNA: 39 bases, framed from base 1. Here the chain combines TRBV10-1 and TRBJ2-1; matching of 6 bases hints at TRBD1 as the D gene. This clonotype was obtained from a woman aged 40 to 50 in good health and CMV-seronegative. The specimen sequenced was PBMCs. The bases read TGCGCCAGCAGACCGGGACATTCGGACGAGCAGTTCTTC. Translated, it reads CASRPGHSDEQFF.